This T cell receptor (beta chain) was sequenced during a study of tumor-infiltrating lymphocytes in primary liver carcinoma. CDR1 and CDR2 (germline): SQVTM, ANQGSEA. The CDR3 extends over 15 amino acids. Co-extracting RNA and DNA was done with roughly 17-33 mg of unsorted bulk tissue as input. With regard to this clonotype: Its specificity is unknown. A junction boundary mismatches the germline segment, possibly from a read error.

Study-level results: Top-250-clone fractions were significantly higher in tumors than in blood (p = 0.039).

Total RNA (roughly 530 ng) served as template for TCR beta cDNA synthesis primed by a constant-region primer. Sequencing libraries for TCR beta derived from three nested multiplex PCR rounds that used slightly modified ARM-PCR. It was with TRBV1-TRBV30 forward primers and a C-beta reverse primer that the first two PCR rounds were run, at 10 to 11 cycles each. TCRdb re-analysed the multiplex PCR reads in MiXCR, keeping a single row per CDR3 protein. The sample records 99,000 or so distinct CDR3 sequences, approximately 71% being singletons. Material for sequencing was liver tumor tissue from sampling region 5. The subset is: tumor region T5, tumor centre. This TCR was sampled from a woman in her fifties or sixties with primary liver carcinoma and hepatitis B virus infection. This chain uses TRBV29-1 with TRBJ2-7; D is perhaps TRBD2 (5 bases). DNA for the CDR3: TGTAGCGTTGATAGTGGAGAGGTTAGCTCCTACGAGCAGTACTTC. Protein sequence: CSVDSGEVSSYEQYF.